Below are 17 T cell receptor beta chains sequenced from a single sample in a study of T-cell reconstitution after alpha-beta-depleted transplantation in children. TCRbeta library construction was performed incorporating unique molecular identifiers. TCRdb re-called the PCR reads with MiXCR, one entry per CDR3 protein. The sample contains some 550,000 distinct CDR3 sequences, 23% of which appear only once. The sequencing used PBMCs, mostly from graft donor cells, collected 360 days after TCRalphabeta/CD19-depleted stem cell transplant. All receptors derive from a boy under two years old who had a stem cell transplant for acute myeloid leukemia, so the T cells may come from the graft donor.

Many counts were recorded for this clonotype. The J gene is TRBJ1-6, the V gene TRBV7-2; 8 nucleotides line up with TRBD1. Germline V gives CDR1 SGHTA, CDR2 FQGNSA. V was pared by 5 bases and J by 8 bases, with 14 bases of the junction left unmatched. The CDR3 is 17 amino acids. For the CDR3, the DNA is TGTGCCAGCAGCCCGACGGGGTACAGGGGGGGTTATTCACCCCTCCACTTT. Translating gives CASSPTGYRGGYSPLHF.

The CDR3 is CASSTRTGGARIQYF. The CDR3 coding sequence is TGTGCCAGCAGTACCCGGACAGGGGGTGCAAGGATTCAGTACTTC. V gene TRBV28 combines with J gene TRBJ2-4; TRBD1 aligns across 10 bases. The CDR3 length is 15 residues. V was clipped by 5 bases and J by 10 bases; unmatched bases: 11. Germline V CDR1 and CDR2: MDHEN, SYDVKM.

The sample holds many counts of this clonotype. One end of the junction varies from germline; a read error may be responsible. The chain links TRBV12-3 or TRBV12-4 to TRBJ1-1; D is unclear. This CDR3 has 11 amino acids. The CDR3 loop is CASSLDTEAFF. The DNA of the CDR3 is TGTGCCAGCAGCTTAGATACTGAAGCTTTCTTT.

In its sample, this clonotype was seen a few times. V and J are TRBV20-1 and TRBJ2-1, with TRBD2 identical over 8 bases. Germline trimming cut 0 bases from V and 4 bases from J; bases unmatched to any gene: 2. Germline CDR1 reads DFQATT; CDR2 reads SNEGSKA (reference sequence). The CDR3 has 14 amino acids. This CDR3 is CSARDRGGYNEQFF. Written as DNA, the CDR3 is TGCAGTGCTAGAGATCGGGGGGGGTACAATGAGCAGTTCTTC.

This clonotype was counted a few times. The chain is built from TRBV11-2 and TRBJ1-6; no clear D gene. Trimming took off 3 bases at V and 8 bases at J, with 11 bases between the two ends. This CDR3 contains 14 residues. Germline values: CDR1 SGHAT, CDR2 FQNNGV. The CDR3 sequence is CASSFPRRDSPLHF. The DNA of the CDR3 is TGTGCCAGCAGCTTCCCCAGGAGGGATTCACCCCTCCACTTT. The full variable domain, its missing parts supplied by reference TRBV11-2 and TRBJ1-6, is EAGVAQSPRYKIIEKRQSVAFWCNPISGHATLYWYQQILGQGPKLLIQFQNNGVVDDSQLPKDRFSAERLKGVDSTLKIQPAKLEDSAVYLCASSFPRRDSPLHFGNGTRLTVT.

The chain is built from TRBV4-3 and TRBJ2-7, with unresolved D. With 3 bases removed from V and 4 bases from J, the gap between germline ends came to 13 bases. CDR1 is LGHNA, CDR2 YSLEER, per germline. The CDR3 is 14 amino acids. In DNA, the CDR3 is TGCGCCAGCAGCCATGGCGTAACCGAATACGAGCAGTACTTC. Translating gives CASSHGVTEYEQYF.

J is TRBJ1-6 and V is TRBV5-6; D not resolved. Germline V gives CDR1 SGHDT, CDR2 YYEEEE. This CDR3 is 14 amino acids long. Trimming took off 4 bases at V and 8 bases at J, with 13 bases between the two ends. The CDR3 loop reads CASSRGSSHSPLHF. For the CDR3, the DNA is TGTGCCAGCAGCCGCGGGTCCTCTCATTCACCCCTCCACTTT.

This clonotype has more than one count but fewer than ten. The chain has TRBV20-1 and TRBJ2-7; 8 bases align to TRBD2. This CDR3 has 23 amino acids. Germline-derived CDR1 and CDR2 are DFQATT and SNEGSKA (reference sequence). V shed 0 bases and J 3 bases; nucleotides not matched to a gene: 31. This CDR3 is CSARDRSLAGGQNFLPWRYEQYF. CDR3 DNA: TGCAGTGCTAGAGATCGAAGTCTGGCGGGGGGCCAGAATTTTCTCCCATGGCGCTACGAGCAGTACTTC.

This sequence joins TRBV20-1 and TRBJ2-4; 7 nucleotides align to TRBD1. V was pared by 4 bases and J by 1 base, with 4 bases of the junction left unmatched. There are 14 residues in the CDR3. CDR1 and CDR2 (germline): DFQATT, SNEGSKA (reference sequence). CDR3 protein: CSANNRGAKNIQYF. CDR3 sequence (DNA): TGCAGTGCTAATAACAGGGGCGCCAAAAACATTCAGTACTTC.

CDR3 coding DNA: TGCGCCAGCAGCTCTCTATCCGGGACAGACTTGCGGGATACGCAGTATTTT. Amino acids: CASSSLSGTDLRDTQYF. The chain couples TRBV5-1 to TRBJ2-3, with TRBD1 identical over 7 bases. Looked up from germline, CDR1 is SGHRS and CDR2 is YFSETQ. The J segment lost 6 bases and the V segment lost 3 bases, leaving 16 bases of the junction unmatched. This CDR3 is 17 amino acids long.

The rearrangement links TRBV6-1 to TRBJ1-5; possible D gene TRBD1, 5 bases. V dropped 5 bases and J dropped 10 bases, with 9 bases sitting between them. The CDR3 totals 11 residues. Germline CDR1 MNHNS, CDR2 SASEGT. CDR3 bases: TGTGCCAGCAGTTCAGGGCTCCCCCAGCATTTT. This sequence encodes CASSSGLPQHF.

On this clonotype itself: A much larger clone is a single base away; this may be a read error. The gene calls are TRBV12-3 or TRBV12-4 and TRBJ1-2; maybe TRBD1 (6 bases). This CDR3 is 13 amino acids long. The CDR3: CASGLAGVGGYTF. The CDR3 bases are TGTGCCAGCGGTTTGGCAGGGGTCGGTGGCTACACCTTC.

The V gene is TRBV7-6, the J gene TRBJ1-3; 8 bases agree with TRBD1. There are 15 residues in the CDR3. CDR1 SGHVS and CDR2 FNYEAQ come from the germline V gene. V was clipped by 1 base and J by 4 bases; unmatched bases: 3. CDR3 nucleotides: TGTGCCAGCAGCTTAGACACAGGGGGAGGAAACACCATATATTTT. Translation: CASSLDTGGGNTIYF.

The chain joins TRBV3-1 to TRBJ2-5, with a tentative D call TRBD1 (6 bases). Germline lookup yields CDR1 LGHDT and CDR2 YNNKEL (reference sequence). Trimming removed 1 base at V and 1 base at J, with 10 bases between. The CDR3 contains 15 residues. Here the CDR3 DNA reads TGTGCCAGCAGCCAAGTCAGGGGCCGCCAAGAGACCCAGTACTTC. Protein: CASSQVRGRQETQYF.

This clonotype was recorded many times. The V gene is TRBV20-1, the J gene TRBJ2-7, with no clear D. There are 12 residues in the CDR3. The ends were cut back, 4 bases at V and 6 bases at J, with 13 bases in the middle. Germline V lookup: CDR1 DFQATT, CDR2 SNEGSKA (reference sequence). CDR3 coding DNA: TGCAGTGCTATTACGACACCGTGCGAGCAGTACTTC. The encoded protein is CSAITTPCEQYF.

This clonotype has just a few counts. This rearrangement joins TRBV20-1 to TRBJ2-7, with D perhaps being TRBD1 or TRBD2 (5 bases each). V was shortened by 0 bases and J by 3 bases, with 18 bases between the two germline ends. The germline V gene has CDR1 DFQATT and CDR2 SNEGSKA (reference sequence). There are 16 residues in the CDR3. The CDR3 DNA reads TGCAGTGCTAGAGATCCCCGACCAGGGAGCGGCTACGAGCAGTACTTC. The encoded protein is CSARDPRPGSGYEQYF.

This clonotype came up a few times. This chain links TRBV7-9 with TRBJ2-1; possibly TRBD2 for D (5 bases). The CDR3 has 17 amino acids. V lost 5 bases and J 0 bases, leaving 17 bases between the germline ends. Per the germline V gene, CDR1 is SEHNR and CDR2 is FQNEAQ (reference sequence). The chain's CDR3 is CASSPTTSTRSYNEQFF. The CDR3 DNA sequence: TGTGCCAGCAGCCCGACTACATCCACTCGCTCCTACAATGAGCAGTTCTTC.